The rows below give T cell receptor beta chains drawn from one sample of a study of cytomegalovirus exposure and HLA in healthy donors. Assay used: immunoSEQ multiplex PCR; TCRdb lists only in-frame clones, some missing. Its table records around 60,000 clones. Material: PBMCs. The receptors shown here come from a woman aged 18-29 years in good health and CMV-seronegative. The CDR3 runs from the conserved cysteine through the conserved F or W. The order of the fields is J gene, V gene, D gene, CDR3 length, CDR3 DNA, CDR3 protein. D genes are given only for firm matches.

TRBJ2-1,TRBV29-1,TRBD2,13,TGCAGCGTGAAGCGGGACTCCTACAATGAGCAGTTCTTC,CSVKRDSYNEQFF
TRBJ2-2,TRBV5-1,TRBD2,16,TGCGCCAGCAGCTTGCGACTAGCCCCCAACACCGGGGAGCTGTTTTTT,CASSLRLAPNTGELFF
TRBJ1-1,TRBV9,NA,15,TGTGCCAGCAGCGGAACAACAGGGATGGGGACTGAAGCTTTCTTT,CASSGTTGMGTEAFF
TRBJ2-2,TRBV6-5,TRBD1,15,TGTGCCAGCAGTAAGACAGGGCCGAACACCGGGGAGCTGTTTTTT,CASSKTGPNTGELFF
TRBJ1-4,TRBV14,TRBD1,14,TGTGCCAGCAGCCAAGCCAGGGGGTACGAAAAACTGTTTTTT,CASSQARGYEKLFF
TRBJ2-7,TRBV7-8,NA,12,TGTGCCAGCAGCTTCAACTCCTACGAGCAGTACTTC,CASSFNSYEQYF
TRBJ2-5,TRBV15,NA,15,TGTGCCACCAGCAGAGTAAGACCTCCAGGGGAGACCCAGTACTTC,CATSRVRPPGETQYF
TRBJ2-7,TRBV30,NA,12,TGTGCCTGGAGTGGCCCTACCTACGAGCAGTACTTC,CAWSGPTYEQYF
TRBJ1-1,TRBV11-3,TRBD1,14,TGTGCCAGCAGCTTTGGACAGGGGAACACTGAAGCTTTCTTT,CASSFGQGNTEAFF
TRBJ2-2,TRBV14,NA,15,TGTGCCAGCAGCCATCGGGACACTAACACCGGGGAGCTGTTTTTT,CASSHRDTNTGELFF
TRBJ2-7,TRBV25-1,NA,14,TGTGCCAGCAGTGAACAAGGGGATGAGTACGAGCAGTACTTC,CASSEQGDEYEQYF
TRBJ2-7,TRBV6-6,TRBD2,12,TGTGCCATATCTAGCGGCTCCTACGAGCAGTACTTC,CAISSGSYEQYF
TRBJ2-6,TRBV9,TRBD1,16,TGTGCCAGCAGCATACAGGGGGCGGGAGGGGCCAACGTCCTGACTTTC,CASSIQGAGGANVLTF
TRBJ2-2,TRBV30,TRBD2,13,TGTGCCTGGACCCCACTAGCGGCCGGGGAGCTGTTTTTT,CAWTPLAAGELFF
TRBJ2-5,TRBV30,NA,13,TGTGCCTGGAGTTCAGGACTCCAAGAGACCCAGTACTTC,CAWSSGLQETQYF
TRBJ2-5,TRBV5-4,NA,15,TGTGCCAGCAGCTGGAAGGCACAGGAGAAAGAGACCCAGTACTTC,CASSWKAQEKETQYF
TRBJ2-5,TRBV7-8,NA,15,TGTGCCAGCAGCTCATTGGGGGCATTGGGAGAGACCCAGTACTTC,CASSSLGALGETQYF
TRBJ1-1,TRBV6-5,NA,14,TGTGCCAGCAGTTACTCGCAGGGAAACACTGAAGCTTTCTTT,CASSYSQGNTEAFF
TRBJ2-1,TRBV11-1,NA,14,TGTGCCAGCAGCTTCCGAGGGAACTACAATGAGCAGTTCTTC,CASSFRGNYNEQFF
TRBJ1-1,TRBV29-1,TRBD1,13,TGCAGCGTTGTGGGACAGGGGATTCAGGAAGCTTTCTTT,CSVVGQGIQEAFF
TRBJ2-7,TRBV7-9,TRBD1,14,TGTGCCAGCAGCATACCGGGACAGCCCTACGAGCAGTACTTC,CASSIPGQPYEQYF
TRBJ1-6,TRBV19,NA,17,TGTGCCAGTAGTATAGGAGGTTGGGGGGCCTATAATTCACCCCTCCACTTT,CASSIGGWGAYNSPLHF
TRBJ1-4,TRBV6-5,NA,14,TGTGCCAGCAGTTCGACAGGAGTACGTGAAAAACTGTTTTTT,CASSSTGVREKLFF
TRBJ1-4,TRBV6-5,TRBD1,13,TGTGCCAGCAGTCCCGGACAGGGTAAAAAACTGTTTTTT,CASSPGQGKKLFF
TRBJ2-3,TRBV7-9,TRBD2,17,TGTGCCAGCAGCTTAGCCCCCTTAGCGGGAGGTACAGATACGCAGTATTTT,CASSLAPLAGGTDTQYF